Listed below are T cell receptor beta chains from one sample, sequenced in a study of T cell responses to AZD1222 COVID-19 vaccine. Using immunoSEQ multiplex PCR, the repertoire was profiled, and TCRdb retains in-frame clones only, with some absent. The table shows 130,000 to 150,000 clones, with under 95% occurring only once. The specimen comprised peripheral blood, sampled on day 0 of MenACWY control vaccination. All receptors derive from an adult in good health. CDR3s include the opening cysteine and the closing phenylalanine or tryptophan. D genes are given only for firm matches. Expanded clones are given a class, and other clones once, few, many or no size at all.

d_call clone_size cdr3_length j_call v_call cdr3_nt cdr3_aa
NA NA 11 TRBJ1-2 TRBV20-1 TGCAGTGTGAGGGCTGAGTATGGCTACACCTTC CSVRAEYGYTF
NA NA 14 TRBJ1-5 TRBV28 TGTGCCAGCAGTGAGGGGGGGCTGAGACAGCCCCAGCATTTT CASSEGGLRQPQHF
NA NA 13 TRBJ1-4 TRBV11-2 TGTGCCAGCAGCTTAAGTACAGGGGAAAAACTGTTTTTT CASSLSTGEKLFF
TRBD1 NA 13 TRBJ1-1 TRBV28 TGTGCCAGCAGCGACAGGGGGAGCACTGAAGCTTTCTTT CASSDRGSTEAFF
NA NA 15 TRBJ1-2 TRBV5-1 TGCGCCAGCAGCTTGGTTCCGGGAGGGGACTATGGCTACACCTTC CASSLVPGGDYGYTF
NA NA 15 TRBJ2-2 TRBV3-1/TRBV3-2 TGTGCCAGCAGCCAACGGGGGCACGGCACCGGGGAGCTGTTTTTT CASSQRGHGTGELFF
TRBD1 once 14 TRBJ1-1 TRBV7-9 TGTGCCAGCAGTTTGGGGACAGTTAACACTGAAGCTTTCTTT CASSLGTVNTEAFF
NA NA 12 TRBJ1-1 TRBV6-5 TGTGCCAGCACCTTCATTCTCACTGAAGCTTTCTTT CASTFILTEAFF
TRBD1 NA 13 TRBJ1-2 TRBV30 TGTGCCTGGAGTGTTACAGGGGGCAATGGCTACACCTTC CAWSVTGGNGYTF
NA once 13 TRBJ2-7 TRBV2 TGTGCCAGCAGTGCCTTGGACCTCGGAGAGCAGTACTTC CASSALDLGEQYF
TRBD1 once 16 TRBJ2-3 TRBV15 TGTGCCACCAGCACCCGGACAGGGTCAGTGGCAGATACGCAGTATTTT CATSTRTGSVADTQYF
NA NA 14 TRBJ1-5 TRBV5-5 TGTGCCAGCAGCTTGGCGAGCGCAAGGCAGCCCCAGCATTTT CASSLASARQPQHF
NA few 15 TRBJ2-2 TRBV5-5 TGTGCCAGCAGCTCGTCGGGGGTGGGCCTCGGGGAGCTGTTTTTT CASSSSGVGLGELFF
NA NA 16 TRBJ1-6 TRBV11-2 TGTGCCAGCAGCTCCCTGGGAGGGGATGCGGATTCACCCCTCCACTTT CASSSLGGDADSPLHF
NA NA 15 TRBJ2-3 TRBV10-3 TGTGCCATCAGTGAGTGGGGACACGGCACAGATACGCAGTATTTT CAISEWGHGTDTQYF
NA NA 13 TRBJ1-3 TRBV12-3/TRBV12-4 TGTGCCAGCAACGTGCAGTCTGGAAACACCATATATTTT CASNVQSGNTIYF
NA NA 14 TRBJ2-3 TRBV6-4 TGTGCCAGCAAAAAGGGCACCTCCACAGATACGCAGTATTTT CASKKGTSTDTQYF
NA NA 13 TRBJ1-2 TRBV12-5 TGTGCTAGTGGGACCGGGAGCTCGGCTGGCTACACCTTC CASGTGSSAGYTF
NA NA 13 TRBJ2-3 TRBV12-3/TRBV12-4 TGTGCCAGCAGTTTAGATCCCGGAAACTCGGCGTATTTT CASSLDPGNSAYF
TRBD1 NA 14 TRBJ2-1 TRBV6-5 TGTGCCAGTAAATCCGGGACAGGGTTGAATGAGCAGTTCTTC CASKSGTGLNEQFF
NA NA 14 TRBJ1-5 TRBV4-2 TGTGCCAGCAGCCAAGAGGGGGCCGGTCAGCCCCAGCATTTT CASSQEGAGQPQHF
TRBD1 NA 14 TRBJ2-7 TRBV11-2 TGTGCCAGCAGCCCCACAGGGGGAGGCTACGAGCAGTACTTC CASSPTGGGYEQYF
NA NA 15 TRBJ2-7 TRBV2 TGTGCCAGCAGTGAATCAGGGGGGAACATCTACGAGCAGTACTTC CASSESGGNIYEQYF
NA NA 11 TRBJ2-1 TRBV9 TGTGCCAGCAGGAGAGGCAATGAGCAGTTCTTC CASRRGNEQFF
NA NA 12 TRBJ1-1 TRBV3-1/TRBV3-2 TGTGCCAGCAGCCCCTCCCGGGACAAAGCTTTCTTT CASSPSRDKAFF
TRBD2 NA 18 TRBJ2-3 TRBV5-4 TGTGCCAGCAGTTCACTAGCGGGATCGAAACCTAGCACAGATACGCAGTATTTT CASSSLAGSKPSTDTQYF
NA NA 14 TRBJ1-4 TRBV28 TGTGCCACGGAAGGGATTCCTTTAAATGAAAAACTGTTTTTT CATEGIPLNEKLFF
TRBD1 NA 15 TRBJ1-2 TRBV19 TGTGCCAGTACCTATATACCGGGACAGGACTATGGCTACACCTTC CASTYIPGQDYGYTF
NA NA 14 TRBJ2-2 TRBV14 TGTGCCAGCAGCCATCGCAGAGTGATCGGGGAGCTGTTTTTT CASSHRRVIGELFF
NA NA 13 TRBJ2-3 TRBV5-1 TGCGCCAGCAGCTTGGGGGACCCAGATACGCAGTATTTT CASSLGDPDTQYF
NA NA 14 TRBJ1-1 TRBV7-2 TGTGCCAGCGGTCCAGGGACATGGAACACTGAAGCTTTCTTT CASGPGTWNTEAFF
TRBD2 NA 13 TRBJ2-7 TRBV29-1 TGCAGCGTCCTTAGCGGGGGGTACTACGAGCAGTACTTC CSVLSGGYYEQYF
NA NA 16 TRBJ1-6 TRBV7-2 TGTGCCAGCAGCTTAGTAGTGGGACACGGGGGCTCACCCCTCCACTTT CASSLVVGHGGSPLHF
TRBD1 few 15 TRBJ1-6 TRBV5-1 TGCGCCAGCAGCTTGGGGACAGGGGGCGTCTCACCCCTCCACTTT CASSLGTGGVSPLHF
NA NA 15 TRBJ1-2 TRBV11-2 TGTGCCAGCAGCCCAATCCGGGACACTAGCTATGGCTACACCTTC CASSPIRDTSYGYTF
TRBD1 NA 15 TRBJ1-6 TRBV19 TGTGCCAGTAGTCCGGGGACAGGGGTTGGTTCACCCCTCCACTTT CASSPGTGVGSPLHF
NA once 18 TRBJ1-3 TRBV28 TGTGCCAGCAGTTTATGGGGGGGCGCCCCCCTCTCTGGAAACACCATATATTTT CASSLWGGAPLSGNTIYF
TRBD2 NA 16 TRBJ2-3 TRBV14 TGTGCCAGCAGCCAAGGCGCGGGAGCAGGCACAGATACGCAGTATTTT CASSQGAGAGTDTQYF
TRBD1 NA 14 TRBJ1-5 TRBV10-3 TGTGCCACGACTCCTACAGGGGGCAATCAGCCCCAGCATTTT CATTPTGGNQPQHF
NA NA 13 TRBJ1-4 TRBV12-5 TGTGCTAGTGGTTTGGTACCCCCAAGAAAACTGTTTTTT CASGLVPPRKLFF
TRBD2 NA 15 TRBJ2-5 TRBV28 TGTGCCAGCAGTTCCCCCCTAGCGGGAGGGGAGACCCAGTACTTC CASSSPLAGGETQYF
NA NA 13 TRBJ1-1 TRBV3-1/TRBV3-2 TGTGCCAGCAGCCGTAGGGGCCACACTGAAGCTTTCTTT CASSRRGHTEAFF
NA NA 13 TRBJ1-1 TRBV7-8 TGTGCCAGCAGCTTAGGGGCTTCGGGTGAAGCTTTCTTT CASSLGASGEAFF
TRBD1 NA 16 TRBJ2-2 TRBV5-1 TGCGCCAGCAGCCTAACCGGGACAGGGAGAACCGGGGAGCTGTTTTTT CASSLTGTGRTGELFF
NA NA 16 TRBJ2-6 TRBV12-5 TGTGCTAGTGGTTCCCTTCTGGCGGGCGGGGCCAACGTCCTGACTTTC CASGSLLAGGANVLTF
NA NA 16 TRBJ1-5 TRBV19 TGTGCCAGTAGTACTCTGGGGGGTGTGGGCAATCAGCCCCAGCATTTT CASSTLGGVGNQPQHF
NA once 11 TRBJ1-1 TRBV7-8 TGTGCCAGCAGCCACGACACTGAAGCTTTCTTT CASSHDTEAFF
TRBD2 NA 16 TRBJ2-1 TRBV27 TGTGCCAGCAGTTTAACCCTTAGCGGGAGGTACAATGAGCAGTTCTTC CASSLTLSGRYNEQFF
NA NA 14 TRBJ2-7 TRBV7-9 TGTGCCAGCAGCTTGGATACAGGGTATTACGAGCAGTACTTC CASSLDTGYYEQYF
NA NA 14 TRBJ2-7 TRBV27 TGTGCCAGCAGTTTCGGCAGGGGTTACTACGAGCAGTACTTC CASSFGRGYYEQYF
TRBD1 NA 13 TRBJ2-7 TRBV7-2 TGTGCCAGCAGCCCACAGGGGCGCTACGAGCAGTACTTC CASSPQGRYEQYF
NA NA 13 TRBJ1-4 TRBV3-1/TRBV3-2 TGTGCCAGCACCGCCGGGCGAGTTGAAAAACTGTTTTTT CASTAGRVEKLFF